The next 4 T cell receptor beta chains were all read from a single sample in a study of blood T cell repertoires in COVID-19. TCRdb's table, derived via immunoSEQ multiplex PCR, lists solely in-frame clones and lacks some. Seen here are 270,000 or so clones, around nine tenths observed once, and the top ten hold over 8%. The sequencing sample was made of peripheral blood. Receptor source: a man in his forties or fifties with active or convalescent COVID-19.

The rearrangement links TRBV5-4 to TRBJ1-2; 7 bases are shared with TRBD1. Trimming at V came to 6 bases and at J to 8 bases, leaving 10 bases not matched to a gene. The CDR3 is made up of 13 amino acids. Germline loops: CDR1 SGHNT, CDR2 YYREEE (reference sequence). CDR3: CASNDMTGWGYTF. The CDR3 DNA follows: TGTGCCAGCAACGATATGACAGGGTGGGGCTACACCTTC.

This clone was found once. The chain recombines TRBV5-6 with TRBJ2-3; 8 bases fit TRBD2. The CDR3 is 16 residues long. V lost 2 bases to trimming and J lost 6 bases; unmatched junction nucleotides: 11. CDR1 is SGHDT and CDR2 is YYEEEE in the germline V gene. The CDR3 region is CASSFDPGLGWDTQYF. CDR3 nucleotides: TGTGCCAGCAGCTTTGATCCGGGACTAGGGTGGGATACGCAGTATTTT.

Details on this clone: Other nucleotide sequences from this sample produce the same CDR3. The chain links TRBV19 to TRBJ1-5; 10 bases are shared with TRBD1. The junction had 3 bases not matched to a gene; V was cut back by 3 bases and J by 7 bases. The V gene's germline CDR1 is LNHDA and CDR2 SQIVND (reference sequence). The CDR3 has 14 amino acids. The CDR3 loop is CASSIGGQGQPQHF. The CDR3 nucleotides are TGTGCCAGTAGTATTGGGGGACAGGGGCAGCCCCAGCATTTT.

The rearrangement links TRBV24-1 to TRBJ2-7; possibly TRBD1 for D (5 bases). This CDR3 contains 17 residues. Trimming took off 5 bases at V and 0 bases at J, with 19 bases between the two ends. Per the germline V gene, CDR1 is KGHDR and CDR2 is SFDVKD. The DNA for the CDR3 is TGTGCCACCAGTGCAGCGCGGCCGAAGGGGATCTCCTACGAGCAGTACTTC. Translation: CATSAARPKGISYEQYF.